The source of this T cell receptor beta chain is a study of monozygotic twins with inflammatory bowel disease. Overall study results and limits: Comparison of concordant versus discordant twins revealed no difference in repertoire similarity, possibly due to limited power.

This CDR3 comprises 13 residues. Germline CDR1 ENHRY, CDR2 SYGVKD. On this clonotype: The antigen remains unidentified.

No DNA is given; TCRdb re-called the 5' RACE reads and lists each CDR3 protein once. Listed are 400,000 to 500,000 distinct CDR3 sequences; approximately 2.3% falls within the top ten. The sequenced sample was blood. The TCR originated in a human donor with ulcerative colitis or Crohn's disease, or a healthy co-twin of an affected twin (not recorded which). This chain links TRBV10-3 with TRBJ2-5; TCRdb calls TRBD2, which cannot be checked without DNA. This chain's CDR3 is CAISGGGPETQYF.